The 15 T cell receptor beta chains below all came from one sample that was sequenced in a study of regulatory T cells in long-lasting Graves disease. Libraries of TCR beta came from iRepertoire HTBI primers plus Arm-PCR of CDR3 regions. TCRdb reanalysed the multiplex PCR reads using MiXCR and keeps one entry per CDR3 protein. The sample yields nearly 350,000 distinct CDR3 sequences, roughly a fifth seen once. The time point denotes: persistent/refractory GD, antithyroid drugs over 5 years with positive TRAb. Extracted PBMC RNA gave rise to the TCR library. Specimen: peripheral blood mononuclear cells (PBMCs), collected when the disease was refractory, from a patient treated with antithyroid drugs. These TCRs come from a female donor with Graves disease.

On this clonotype itself: This could be a read error, since a much larger clone is one nucleotide away. V usage is TRBV28 and J usage is TRBJ2-7; 8 nucleotides line up with TRBD1. The V gene's germline CDR1 is MDHEN and CDR2 SYDVKM. CDR3 length equals 15 residues. CDR3 protein: CASLSRNRGLYERYF. The CDR3 DNA reads TGTGCCAGCCTTTCCCGGAACAGGGGGTTATACGAGCGGTACTTC.

The chain combines TRBV9 with TRBJ2-7; D perhaps matches TRBD1 (6 bases). Looked up from germline, CDR1 is SGDLS and CDR2 is YYNGEE. The CDR3 is 14 residues long. The germline V and J ends were trimmed by 0 bases and 4 bases, with 11 bases remaining between them. Here the CDR3 reads CASSVGDIYYEQYF. DNA for the CDR3: TGTGCCAGCAGCGTAGGGGACATCTATTACGAGCAGTACTTC.

The sample holds a few counts of this clonotype. This chain links TRBV20-1 with TRBJ1-1; TRBD1 matches at 8 bases. Germline CDR1 reads DFQATT; CDR2 reads SNEGSKA (reference sequence). This CDR3 has 14 residues. The J segment lost 5 bases and the V segment lost 6 bases, leaving 11 bases of the junction unmatched. The chain's CDR3 is CSALRGQVGTEAFF. The DNA of the CDR3 is TGCAGTGCCCTGAGGGGACAGGTGGGAACTGAAGCTTTCTTT.

Many counts were recorded for this clonotype. Written as DNA, the CDR3 is TGTGCCAGCAGTTACTCGGCGGGGATCTACGAGCAGTACTTC. Protein: CASSYSAGIYEQYF. The rearrangement uses TRBV6-2 or TRBV6-3 and TRBJ2-7, with D tentatively TRBD2 (6 bases). The germline gives CDR1 MNHEY, CDR2 SVGEGT. This CDR3 is built from 14 residues. V dropped 0 bases and J dropped 3 bases, with 9 bases sitting between them.

To note about this clonotype: A much larger clone sits a single nucleotide away, making a read error possible. The chain is built from TRBV6-5 and TRBJ1-1, with D hard to call. Trimming shortened V by 2 bases and J by 3 bases, and 4 bases separated the two germline ends. The length of the CDR3 is 12 residues. The germline V gene has CDR1 MNHEY and CDR2 SVGAGI. The CDR3 loop reads CASSYKYTEAFF. CDR3 coding DNA: TGTGCCAGCAGTTACAAGTACACTGAAGCTTTCTTT.

This sequence joins TRBV4-1 and TRBJ2-7, with D tentatively TRBD1 or TRBD2 (7 bases each). The CDR3 runs to 15 residues. V lost 4 bases and J lost 5, with 18 bases in between. Germline V gives CDR1 MGHRA, CDR2 YSYEKL. CDR3 in DNA: TGCGCCAGCAGCCGACCCGGGGGGACAGACAACGAGCAGTACTTC. Translation gives CASSRPGGTDNEQYF.

The chain carries TRBV2 and TRBJ2-3; TRBD2 is a possible D gene (6 bases). CDR1 is SNHLY, CDR2 FYNNEI, per germline. Trimming left V 7 bases short and J 2 bases short, with 16 bases between. The CDR3 has 15 amino acids. CDR3 residues: CASMAGPSTTDTQYF. In DNA form, the CDR3 reads TGTGCCAGCATGGCGGGACCGAGTACCACAGATACGCAGTATTTT. The full variable domain, in which reference TRBV2 and TRBJ2-3 provide the parts outside the CDR3, is EPEVTQTPSHQVTQMGQEVILRCVPISNHLYFYWYRQILGQKVEFLVSFYNNEISEKSEIFDDQFSVERPDGSNFTLKIRSTKLEDSAMYFCASMAGPSTTDTQYFGPGTRLTVL.

The chain carries TRBV28 and TRBJ2-1, with 9 nucleotides matching TRBD1. Germline V gives CDR1 MDHEN, CDR2 SYDVKM. The V and J ends lost 5 bases and 6 bases, in that order; junction bases with no gene match: 5. This CDR3 has 14 amino acids. CDR3 sequence (DNA): TGTGCCAGCAGTCCGACAGGGGGGGGCAATGAGCAGTTCTTC. As protein: CASSPTGGGNEQFF.

The table lists this clonotype with many counts. The chain recombines TRBV6-1 with TRBJ1-5; no reliable D call. Trimming stripped 6 bases from V and 6 bases from J, with 9 bases between. The CDR3 length is 12 residues. The germline V gene encodes CDR1 MNHNS and CDR2 SASEGT. The CDR3 nucleotides are TGTGCCAGCAGGGAGTCGGGTCAGCCCCAGCATTTT. This gives the protein CASRESGQPQHF.

The rearrangement uses TRBV6-1 and TRBJ2-1; 9 bases line up with TRBD2. Germline CDR1 MNHNS, CDR2 SASEGT. Trimming took 5 bases from V and 2 from J; bases not matched to a gene: 13. The CDR3 totals 18 residues. CDR3 amino acids: CASSLYPPTSGTYNEQFF. The CDR3 DNA is TGTGCCAGCAGTCTCTACCCCCCGACTAGCGGAACCTACAATGAGCAGTTCTTC.

The chain employs TRBV10-3 and TRBJ1-2; D call uncertain. In germline, CDR1 is ENHRY, CDR2 SYGVKD. V dropped 0 bases and J dropped 4 bases, with 6 bases sitting between them. The CDR3 loop spans 13 amino acids. The CDR3 reads CAISESGFYGYTF. CDR3 nucleotide sequence: TGTGCCATCAGTGAGTCTGGTTTCTATGGCTACACCTTC.

This clonotype was picked up many times. The chain is built from TRBV6-1 and TRBJ1-2; possibly TRBD1 for D (6 bases). Trimming took 5 bases from V and 2 from J, leaving 9 bases between them. Germline CDR1 MNHNS, CDR2 SASEGT. This CDR3 has 13 amino acids. The CDR3 spells CASSRQENYGYTF. CDR3 in DNA: TGTGCCAGCAGTCGACAGGAAAACTATGGCTACACCTTC.

Comment on this clonotype: This may arise from a read error, as a much more abundant clone is one base away. This chain connects TRBV10-3 to TRBJ1-2; D possibly corresponds to TRBD1 (5 bases). The CDR3 is 13 residues long. V lost 2 bases and J lost 13, with 17 bases in between. Germline-derived CDR1 and CDR2 are ENHRY and SYGVKD. CDR3 amino acids: CAISEGTPEASTF. The DNA for the CDR3 is TGTGCCATCAGTGAGGGGACTCCCGAAGCATCCACCTTC.

In this sample, this clonotype turned up many times. The rearrangement joins TRBV2 to TRBJ2-2; D not resolved. From germline, CDR1 is SNHLY and CDR2 FYNNEI. CDR3 length: 11 residues. Deletions cut 7 bases from V and 12 bases from J, with 12 bases between. The CDR3 loop is CASKVALQLFF. CDR3 bases: TGTGCCAGCAAGGTTGCCCTTCAGCTGTTTTTT.

This clonotype was recorded a few times. This rearrangement joins TRBV7-8 to TRBJ2-3, with TRBD1 identical over 9 bases. V lost 5 bases and J lost 4; bases outside the gene matches: 13. The CDR3 length is 17 residues. Per the germline V gene, CDR1 is SGHVS and CDR2 is FQNEAQ. This CDR3 reads CASSTSRRTGVADTQYF. The CDR3 DNA reads as TGTGCCAGCAGCACGAGCCGTAGGACAGGGGTGGCAGATACGCAGTATTTT.